Sequencing of this T cell receptor (beta chain) was carried out in a study of cytomegalovirus exposure and HLA in healthy donors (dated by TCRdb to the late 2010s). With regard to the full study: In an earlier analysis of 587 of the donors, less than 350 Gb of sequence data and some 100 million unique TCR beta sequences from about 179 million T cells were reported. An earlier analysis of approximately 640 of the donors applied high-throughput TCR beta sequencing to assess whether each TCR beta V gene segment acted as functional or pseudogenic. High-throughput TCR immunosequencing, statistical association of individual TCRs with disease status, and machine learning were combined to predict cytomegalovirus infection status. An early release covering roughly 580 HLA-typed donors comprised about 290 gigabases of sequencing data and 65 million to 100 million unique TCR sequences. Of the approximately 400 genotyped donors, approximately 82% fell in the genetic ancestry cluster associated with self-reported Caucasian donors. Typing coverage differed by locus: A, B, C, DRB1 and DQB1 were typed in about 620-640 donors, DQA1 in about 500, DPA1 in 600 to 610, and DPB1 in 472. Rather than drawing on any new phenotypic data, the later analysis identified candidate immune exposures from TCR beta sequences and the way those sequences occurred across donors. Among 300 to 500 genotyped donors of the cohort, an average of approximately 200,000 unique TCR beta nucleotide sequences was sequenced per donor, of which 15% to 20% were non-productive. Class I and class II HLA loci were covered by the typing at four-digit resolution. The T cell repertoires of several hundred subjects were profiled by immunosequencing and related to cytomegalovirus serostatus. In a later genetic analysis, genome-wide SNP genotypes for about 65% of the 666 donors were used, and that subset was treated as a discovery cohort. A separate validation cohort of 90 to 150 different subjects was used in addition to the roughly 640-subject first cohort. A few DR-DQ haplotypes were handled as single units for association and clustering because linkage in the cohort was strong. In a later analysis, previously published TCR beta repertoires from about 640 donors were re-analyzed and high-resolution HLA genotyping was added so that TCR occurrence patterns could be studied. The aim of the study was to test whether cataloging public T cell receptors could identify signatures of past pathogen exposure. Every discovery cohort repertoire had been produced on one sequencing platform. Donor age, sex, ethnicity and CMV serostatus were compiled together with the repertoire data.

The library was built by means of the immunoSEQ multiplex PCR assay. A mixture of 60 forward primers for TCR Vbeta segments and 13 reverse primers for TCR Jbeta segments was used in the multiplex PCR. The CDR3 region of rearranged TCR beta genes was amplified from genomic DNA with a multiplex PCR assay. Amplified TCR beta libraries were sequenced as 87-base-pair reads on the Illumina HiSeq System. Processing in the source paper ran as follows. A later analysis tallied roughly 80 million unique TCR beta chains across the 600 to 700 repertoires, and approximately 12 million of those chains were shared by two or more donors. A nearest-neighbor algorithm error-corrected the raw reads and collapsed the reads into unique sequences, merging closely related sequences to remove PCR and sequencing errors. Alignment of CDR3 sequences to IMGT reference sequences was used to assign V, D and J gene segments. Each retained sequence needed at least a six-nucleotide match to both a V gene segment and a J gene segment. A rearrangement was called productive if the CDR3 had no stop codons and remained in frame with V and J, and every other rearrangement was called non-productive. Following IMGT convention, CDR3 was defined as the stretch from the second conserved V-encoded cysteine up to the conserved J-encoded phenylalanine. The earlier analysis of about 500 of the donors excluded sequences that lacked an unambiguous match to a single V gene segment. In an earlier analysis of approximately 590 of the donors, a V segment was called functional when productive rearrangements were above 56.7%, and segregating when the standard deviation between donors exceeded 5%. A statistical classification framework was developed to diagnose cytomegalovirus status using the catalog of TCR beta chain sequences. In a later analysis, V and J genes were assigned by comparing TCR nucleotide sequences against IMGT/GENE-DB human TR gene sequences. The TCRdist pipeline was used in a later analysis to assign CDR3 sequences and most-parsimonious VDJ recombination scenarios. In a later analysis, each TCR beta chain was defined by its CDR3 amino acid sequence together with its V-gene family, and reads lacking a unique V-gene family were excluded. In a later analysis, approximately 590 highly shared, low-generation-probability nucleotide sequences were removed to address suspected cross-contamination and a sequencing artifact. A later analysis calculated a clonal expansion index for each public chain from normalized within-repertoire ranks of inferred template counts. In a later analysis, generation probabilities were computed using a VDJ recombination model fitted to out-of-frame rearrangements, and the results were checked against IGoR. Hypergeometric tests were used in a later analysis to score TCR-TCR, TCR-HLA and TCR-CMV co-occurrence, with a repertoire-size bias correction applied to the TCR pairs. A later analysis estimated false discovery rates by permuting HLA or CMV assignments 20 times. A later analysis grouped co-occurring TCRs with DBSCAN, adding TCRdist sequence similarity when clustering within HLA-allele-positive subsets. Co-occurrence clustering excluded repertoires with fewer than 30,000 or more than 120,000 public chains, plus five with anomalous nucleotide sharing. Imported from immuneACCESS, the table was reduced by TCRdb to in-frame sequences with V and J called. These copies leave out some clones; in studies compared against another copy, an unresolved V gene accounts for under half, and the cause of the remainder is not known. Clone size and the V and J calls come from that table; the DNA yielded D and trimming. The record for this sample contains tens of thousands of clones. Over 4% of the sample is taken by the ten largest.

The cohort was made up of roughly 670 healthy bone marrow donors. All cohort members were sampled while nominally healthy, although unrecorded immune exposures were likely present. The donor tested CMV seropositive and was one of the 289 seropositive cohort members. Each donor provided a peripheral blood sample, and peripheral blood mononuclear cells were used for TCR beta sequencing. Genomic DNA extraction from the blood cell samples was performed with the Qiagen DNeasy Blood Extraction Kit. The cysteine opens and the phenylalanine closes a CDR3 of 14 amino acids. This entry keeps only the CDR3 DNA: 42 bases, framed from base 1. The junction carries 11 bases between V and J, which are trimmed by 2 bases and 4 bases respectively. CDR1 and CDR2 are read off the germline V gene (reference sequence) as SEHNR and FQNEAQ. Broad study findings and their caveats: An association between a missense DCLRE1C variant and V-gene and J-gene trimming of TCR beta chains was found in a later genetic analysis and replicated in an independent cohort. In a later genetic analysis, fewer N-insertions in productive TCRs were reported among donors in an Asian-associated ancestry cluster than the 666-donor mean. Most CMV-associated TCR beta chains appeared to be HLA-restricted in a later analysis, and the HLA associations seemed to be driven largely by CMV exposure. Presence/absence analyses assumed roughly uniform sequencing depth across donors, an assumption that may not hold. A cluster of highly shared sequence variants was judged likely to be a technical artifact of the sequencing pipeline. In the study, around 150 TCR beta chains were listed as associated with cytomegalovirus. An earlier analysis of approximately 600 of the donors showed that most TCR beta V segments appeared in productive rearrangements either about 87% or about 30% of the time, which broadly matched IMGT annotations. According to a later analysis, TCR association rates differed among HLA loci, with DRB1 alleles showing the most associated TCRs and HLA-C alleles showing the fewest. Some IMGT-functional V segments, including TRBV6-2 and TRBV6-3, could not be distinguished by the 87-base-pair reads and were therefore excluded. A later analysis found that HLA-associated TCR beta chains were more clonally expanded and had lower generation probabilities than equally common non-associated chains. In a later analysis, about 17,000 TCR beta sequences were associated with specific HLA alleles at a false discovery rate of 0.05. Because HLA typing was missing for some donors at each locus, association tests included only the typed subset. The authors suggested that the approach could potentially be extended to other disease states and immunological phenotypes. Most TCR sequences were seen in very few donors, while some public TCRs were found in many individuals. For the cohort, immune exposure information was limited to CMV serostatus. Strong co-occurrence of HLA alleles, especially DR and DQ, made assigning TCR associations to individual alleles difficult. A further reported finding was that TCR beta sequences accurately predicted the HLA-A and HLA-B alleles for most subjects in the first cohort. Cytomegalovirus status was reported to be diagnosed by the classifier with high specificity and sensitivity in both the original and validation cohorts. In this cohort, only TCR beta chains were sequenced, and detectable features were limited by the absence of alpha or paired-chain data. Because counts were too low, roughly 16 rarely observed V segments, including chromosome 9 orphons, were left out of the earlier analysis of approximately 580 of the donors. Correlated functional status among segregating V segments might reflect linkage disequilibrium, but an unknown experimental factor could not be ruled out. According to a later analysis, parvovirus B19, influenza, CMV and Epstein-Barr virus appeared linked to several top co-occurrence clusters. In vitro tests confirmed that three of the cytomegalovirus-associated TCR beta chains recognize cytomegalovirus antigens.

Details on this clone: The clone's antigen remains unknown.

The sequence links TRBV7-9 to TRBJ1-1, with the D gene not clear enough to name. This clonotype originated in a woman aged 40 to 50 in good health and CMV-seropositive. Material: PBMCs. The CDR3 has the sequence CASSLLSEGTEAFF. The DNA is as follows: TGTGCCAGCAGCTTACTCTCGGAGGGCACTGAAGCTTTCTTT.